The 21 T cell receptor beta chains below all came from one sample that was sequenced in a study of cytomegalovirus exposure and HLA in healthy donors. Use of 60 Vbeta and 13 Jbeta primers characterized the PCR. Measured with immunoSEQ multiplex PCR; TCRdb has only the in-frame clones, and not every one. The table shows 150,000 or so clones, with around 80% occurring only once. Material for sequencing was PBMCs. All receptors come from a woman between 40 and 50 years old in good health and CMV-seronegative.

This sequence joins TRBV11-2 and TRBJ2-2, with TRBD2 as a possible D gene (6 bases). The CDR3 extends over 18 amino acids. Germline CDR1 is SGHAT and CDR2 is FQNNGV. Trimming cost V 3 bases and J 2 bases, with 19 bases left between them. In nucleotides, the CDR3 is TGTGCCAGCAGCTTCCTTCGGGTGGGGACTTTTAACACCGGGGAGCTGTTTTTT. It specifies CASSFLRVGTFNTGELFF.

This chain uses TRBV28 with TRBJ2-7; TRBD1 matches at 7 bases. This CDR3 has 14 residues. The germline V gene encodes CDR1 MDHEN and CDR2 SYDVKM. V shed 6 bases, J shed 3 bases, and the junction held 8 bases outside the gene matches. The DNA for the CDR3 is TGTGCCAGCAGCAACAGGGGCTGGGACTACGAGCAGTACTTC. Encoded protein: CASSNRGWDYEQYF. Complete variable domain (other parts from reference TRBV28 and TRBJ2-7): DVKVTQSSRYLVKRTGEKVFLECVQDMDHENMFWYRQDPGLGLRLIYFSYDVKMKEKGDIPEGYSVSREKKERFSLILESASTNQTSMYLCASSNRGWDYEQYFGPGTRLTVT.

V is TRBV19 and J is TRBJ1-4; no definite D call. V lost 4 bases to trimming and J lost 8 bases, with 20 bases between them. This CDR3 has 16 amino acids. Germline V gene sequence: CDR1 LNHDA, CDR2 SQIVND (reference sequence). CDR3 coding DNA: TGTGCCAGTAGTACCCCCCATGGCACTGGGGAGGAAAAACTGTTTTTT. Its protein is CASSTPHGTGEEKLFF.

The chain joins TRBV30 to TRBJ2-1; 8 bases line up with TRBD2. This CDR3 contains 16 residues. Germline V gene sequence: CDR1 GTSNPN, CDR2 SVGIG (reference sequence). V lost 3 bases and J lost 8; bases outside the gene matches: 15. CDR3 nucleotides: TGTGCCTGGAGGTACAGATCCGAGCGGGAGATCGATGAGCAGTTCTTC. Its protein is CAWRYRSEREIDEQFF.

The V call is TRBV10-3, the J call TRBJ1-4; D possibly corresponds to TRBD1 (6 bases). The CDR3 covers 13 residues. Germline V gene sequence: CDR1 ENHRY, CDR2 SYGVKD. V lost 7 bases to trimming and J lost 4 bases, with 10 bases between them. Written as DNA, the CDR3 is TGTGCCATCACCCGGGACATTAATGAAAAACTGTTTTTT. The encoded protein is CAITRDINEKLFF.

CDR3 sequence: CASSLTRQGYQETQYF. The CDR3 coding sequence is TGTGCCAGCAGCTTAACGCGACAGGGGTACCAAGAGACCCAGTACTTC. The chain is built from TRBV7-9 and TRBJ2-5; TRBD1 matches at 8 bases. The CDR3 totals 16 residues. The germline CDR1 and CDR2 sequences are SEHNR and FQNEAQ (reference sequence). V lost 2 bases and J lost 0; bases outside the gene matches: 5.

The chain recombines TRBV15 with TRBJ2-7; 7 bases map to TRBD1. The V gene's germline CDR1 is LNHNV and CDR2 YYDKDF (reference sequence). V lost 5 bases and J lost 3; bases outside the gene matches: 7. This CDR3 has 14 amino acids. CDR3 nucleotide sequence: TGTGCCACCAGCCTGCTAGGGGGCAACTACGAGCAGTACTTC. It is translated as CATSLLGGNYEQYF.

The chain employs TRBV7-9 and TRBJ2-5; D is possibly TRBD1 (6 bases). Trimming stripped 4 bases from V and 2 bases from J, with 14 bases between. Germline V gene sequence: CDR1 SEHNR, CDR2 FQNEAQ (reference sequence). The CDR3 consists of 15 residues. The CDR3 bases are TGTGCCAGCAGCTCCTACTACAGGGAACAAGAGACCCAGTACTTC. Protein: CASSSYYREQETQYF.

The chain carries TRBV7-2 and TRBJ2-3, with 12 bases fitting TRBD1. The CDR3 totals 15 residues. V trimming: 3 bases; J trimming: 6 bases; junction bases outside the gene matches: 4. The germline CDR1 and CDR2 sequences are SGHTA and FQGNSA. The CDR3 region is CASSLGDRGRDTQYF. The CDR3 DNA reads as TGTGCCAGCAGCTTGGGGGACAGGGGGCGCGATACGCAGTATTTT.

The gene calls are TRBV5-5 and TRBJ2-2; D unresolved. This CDR3 spans 16 amino acids. Trimming shortened V by 4 bases and J by 2 bases, and 15 bases separated the two germline ends. Germline V lookup: CDR1 SGHKS, CDR2 YYEKEE (reference sequence). The CDR3: CASSPGSAFNTGELFF. In DNA, the CDR3 is TGTGCCAGCAGCCCCGGGTCAGCATTTAACACCGGGGAGCTGTTTTTT.

This chain uses TRBV28 with TRBJ2-1; 11 bases are a match to TRBD2. Germline lookup yields CDR1 MDHEN and CDR2 SYDVKM. Trimming cost V 7 bases and J 3 bases; bases outside gene matches: 8. CDR3 length: 16 amino acids. CDR3 bases: TGTGCCAGCATCCAACCTGGACTAGCGGGCTACAATGAGCAGTTCTTC. It encodes CASIQPGLAGYNEQFF.

This sequence joins TRBV7-9 and TRBJ2-5; maybe TRBD1 (6 bases). The germline CDR1 and CDR2 sequences are SEHNR and FQNEAQ (reference sequence). The CDR3 runs 16 residues. The V gene lost 2 bases and the J gene lost 5 bases, with 18 bases spanning the gap. The CDR3 DNA follows: TGTGCCAGCAGCTTAACAATACAGGGTTTGGGTGAGACCCAGTACTTC. Translated, it gives CASSLTIQGLGETQYF.

This sequence joins TRBV4-3 and TRBJ2-3; the match to TRBD2 covers 10 bases. Germline V lookup: CDR1 LGHNA, CDR2 YSLEER. V lost 2 bases and J lost 1; bases outside the gene matches: 6. The CDR3 covers 17 residues. The CDR3 spells CASSQPSGSRGTDTQYF. The DNA of the CDR3 is TGCGCCAGCAGCCAACCTAGCGGGAGTAGGGGCACAGATACGCAGTATTTT.

This clone was seen a single time. The chain has TRBV28 and TRBJ2-2; 9 nucleotides match TRBD1. Germline V gives CDR1 MDHEN, CDR2 SYDVKM. CDR3 length: 14 amino acids. Trimming removed 11 bases from V and 9 bases from J; junction bases left unmatched: 13. Here the CDR3 reads CAVDRGTVLRELFF. CDR3 coding DNA: TGTGCCGTTGACAGGGGGACGGTTTTGAGGGAGCTGTTTTTT.

The chain employs TRBV4-1 and TRBJ2-3, with D tentatively TRBD2 (6 bases). Trimming stripped 4 bases from V and 2 bases from J, with 16 bases between. Per the germline V gene, CDR1 is MGHRA and CDR2 is YSYEKL. The CDR3 is 16 residues long. CDR3 bases: TGCGCCAGCAGCCGAATCGGCGGGAAAGACACAGATACGCAGTATTTT. Its translation: CASSRIGGKDTDTQYF.

J is TRBJ2-1 and V is TRBV27, with 12 bases identical to TRBD2. Per germline, CDR1 MNHEY and CDR2 SMNVEV (reference sequence). V lost 4 bases, J lost 4 bases, and 11 bases stayed unmatched. The CDR3 consists of 18 residues. In DNA, the CDR3 is TGTGCCAGCAGTTCCCGACTAGCGGGAGTTGTGGGATACAATGAGCAGTTCTTC. Protein: CASSSRLAGVVGYNEQFF.

The chain recombines TRBV5-1 with TRBJ2-2; 8 bases match TRBD1. The ends lost 0 bases at V and 7 bases at J; junction bases unmatched: 2. Looked up from germline, CDR1 is SGHRS and CDR2 is YFSETQ. The CDR3 length is 14 residues. The CDR3 region is CASSLGQGSGELFF. Written as DNA, the CDR3 is TGCGCCAGCAGCTTGGGACAGGGGAGCGGGGAGCTGTTTTTT.

This clone was counted only a few times. The V and J genes are TRBV9 and TRBJ2-1; 11 positions match TRBD2. V was clipped by 0 bases and J by 4 bases; unmatched bases: 3. The CDR3 is 16 amino acids. CDR1 is SGDLS and CDR2 is YYNGEE in the germline V gene. CDR3 DNA: TGTGCCAGCAGCGTAGGGGGACTAGCGGTATACAATGAGCAGTTCTTC. It encodes CASSVGGLAVYNEQFF.

The genes are TRBV28 and TRBJ1-1, with D unclear. CDR3 size: 15 residues. V was cut by 5 bases and J by 1 base, with 14 bases left in between. Looked up from germline, CDR1 is MDHEN and CDR2 is SYDVKM. In DNA form, the CDR3 reads TGTGCCAGCAGTGTTAGCGGGCCCACGAACACTGAAGCTTTCTTT. This encodes CASSVSGPTNTEAFF.

J is TRBJ2-7 and V is TRBV5-1, with TRBD2 matching 13 bases. J lost 5 bases, V lost 1 base, and 6 bases had no gene match. The V gene's germline CDR1 is SGHRS and CDR2 YFSETQ. The CDR3 consists of 16 residues. CDR3 nucleotide sequence: TGCGCCAGCAGCTTGACTAGCGGGAGGGAGAGTGACGAGCAGTACTTC. The encoded protein is CASSLTSGRESDEQYF.

The CDR3 bases are TGTGCCAGCAGTGGAGACAGGGGTACAGGAAACACCATATATTTT. Encoded protein: CASSGDRGTGNTIYF. V usage is TRBV6-1 and J usage is TRBJ1-3, with 8 bases that match TRBD1. The V segment lost 4 bases and the J segment 4 bases; nucleotides outside the gene matches: 6. Germline CDR1 is MNHNS and CDR2 is SASEGT. The CDR3 totals 15 residues.